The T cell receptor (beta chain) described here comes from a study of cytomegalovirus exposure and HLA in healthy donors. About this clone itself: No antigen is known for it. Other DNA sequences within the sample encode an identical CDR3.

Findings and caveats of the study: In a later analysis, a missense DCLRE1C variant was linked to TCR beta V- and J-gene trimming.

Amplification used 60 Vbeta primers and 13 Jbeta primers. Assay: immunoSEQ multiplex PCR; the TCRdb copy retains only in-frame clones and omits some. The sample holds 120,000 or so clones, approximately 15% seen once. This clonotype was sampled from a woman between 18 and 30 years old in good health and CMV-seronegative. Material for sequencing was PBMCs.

The CDR3 loop reads CASRLAAGSYNSPLHF. As DNA, the CDR3 is TGTGCCAGTAGGTTGGCGGCGGGCTCATATAATTCACCCCTCCACTTT. The rearrangement joins TRBV2 to TRBJ1-6; D gene unclear. Germline-derived CDR1 and CDR2 are SNHLY and FYNNEI. This CDR3 has 16 residues. Trimming removed 9 bases at V and 4 bases at J, with 19 bases between.